The source of this T cell receptor (beta chain) is a study of technical replicates of blood from a handful of donors. Using immunoSEQ multiplex PCR, the repertoire was profiled, and TCRdb retains in-frame clones only, with some absent. In the table there are under 75,000 clones, 86% of which are singletons. Sequencing input: PBMCs. The TCR was taken from a human donor in good health. Some clones in this sample may be carry-over from other donors' samples.

CDR3: CASSGGGTISGNTIYF. For the CDR3, the DNA is TGTGCCAGCAGCGGGGGGGGTACCATCTCTGGAAACACCATATATTTT. J is TRBJ1-3 and V is TRBV7-9, with a possible D match to TRBD1 (5 bases). Trimming removed 5 bases at V and 0 bases at J, with 14 bases between. Germline V gene sequence: CDR1 SEHNR, CDR2 FQNEAQ (reference sequence). There are 16 residues in the CDR3.